These 20 T cell receptor beta chains share one sample of origin, sequenced in a study of beta chain features in type 1 diabetes. The authors reverse transcribed all of the isolated RNA, so sequencing captured expressed TCRB transcripts. Assay: immunoSEQ multiplex PCR; the TCRdb copy retains only in-frame clones and omits some. The sample records around 250,000 clones, 24% being singletons. Overall study findings and caveats: Type 1 diabetes patients showed a moderate but significant shortening of TCRB CDR3s in all four CD4+ subsets.

For these TCRs, the target antigens are not known. Sequenced: naive CD4+ T cells from blood. Receptor source: a woman aged 30 to 39 with type 1 diabetes.

The rearrangement links TRBV6-6 to TRBJ2-7; 9 bases are a match to TRBD1. The germline V gene encodes CDR1 MNHNY and CDR2 SVGAGI (reference sequence). The CDR3 sequence is 14 residues long. V lost 3 bases and J lost 7; bases outside the gene matches: 7. The CDR3: CASSYDDRGEEQYF. The DNA for the CDR3 is TGTGCCAGCAGTTATGACGACAGGGGGGAAGAGCAGTACTTC.

The chain employs TRBV28 and TRBJ2-7; no firm D call. The CDR3 totals 12 residues. The germline V gene has CDR1 MDHEN and CDR2 SYDVKM. The V and J ends lost 5 bases and 3 bases respectively, with 8 bases between them. This CDR3 is CASSQLHYEQYF. The CDR3 bases are TGTGCCAGCAGTCAACTACACTACGAGCAGTACTTC.

This clone came up a few times. This chain connects TRBV4-1 to TRBJ1-5, with unresolved D. Germline V gene data show CDR1 as MGHRA and CDR2 as YSYEKL. This CDR3 has 13 residues. Trimming took 0 bases from V and 7 from J, leaving 7 bases between them. The CDR3 DNA is TGCGCCAGCAGCCAAGATTCTTTCCAGCCCCAGCATTTT. Its translation: CASSQDSFQPQHF.

The chain employs TRBV7-2 and TRBJ2-3; TRBD2 matches 9 bases. CDR1 and CDR2 from the germline V gene are SGHTA and FQGNSA. J was trimmed by 1 base and V by 2 bases; bases with no gene match: 10. The CDR3 is made up of 18 amino acids. The chain's CDR3 is CASSLRSPLAGRTDTQYF. The CDR3 region has the DNA TGTGCCAGCAGCTTAAGGAGTCCCCTAGCGGGACGCACAGATACGCAGTATTTT.

This clone was seen more than once but under ten times. This same CDR3 is encoded by further DNA sequences in the sample. This chain connects TRBV7-3 to TRBJ2-1, with 8 bases lining up with TRBD2. From germline, CDR1 is SGHTA and CDR2 FQGTGA. V dropped 5 bases and J dropped 3; count of bases not matched to a gene: 6. The CDR3 extends over 15 amino acids. The CDR3 region is CASSLAGGLYNEQFF. The CDR3, as DNA: TGTGCCAGCAGCCTCGCGGGAGGTCTCTACAATGAGCAGTTCTTC.

This chain connects TRBV5-1 to TRBJ2-1; D is perhaps TRBD2 (5 bases). The CDR3 runs 13 residues. Germline lookup yields CDR1 SGHRS and CDR2 YFSETQ. The V and J ends lost 3 bases and 10 bases respectively, with 14 bases between them. This CDR3 reads CASSSHTGEEQFF. The CDR3 nucleotides are TGCGCCAGCAGCTCCCATACCGGGGAAGAGCAGTTCTTC.

The V gene is TRBV5-4, the J gene TRBJ2-3, with unresolved D. Germline CDR1 is SGHNT and CDR2 is YYREEE (reference sequence). This CDR3 contains 13 residues. The ends were cut back, 4 bases at V and 3 bases at J, with 9 bases in the middle. CDR3 DNA sequence: TGTGCCAGCAGCGGATACAGTACAGATACGCAGTATTTT. Amino acid sequence: CASSGYSTDTQYF.

This chain connects TRBV19 to TRBJ2-7; D may be TRBD2 (5 bases). This CDR3 is 15 amino acids long. Germline CDR1 is LNHDA and CDR2 is SQIVND (reference sequence). Between the trimmed V and J ends, which lost 6 bases and 7 bases, there was a span of 22 bases. As DNA, the CDR3 is TGTGCCAGTAGCAGGAGGAGACCGGTCGTTATAGAGCAGTACTTC. The encoded protein is CASSRRRPVVIEQYF.

This chain uses TRBV29-1 with TRBJ2-2; 11 bases agree with TRBD1. The CDR3 is made up of 15 amino acids. Germline CDR1 reads SQVTM; CDR2 reads ANQGSEA. V lost 7 bases to trimming and J lost 5 bases; unmatched junction nucleotides: 9. CDR3 coding DNA: TGCAGCGCTCGATACCGGGACAGGGGGACCGGGGAGCTGTTTTTT. It yields the protein CSARYRDRGTGELFF.

J is TRBJ2-4 and V is TRBV19; 8 nucleotides align to TRBD2. V lost 8 bases and J lost 9; bases outside the gene matches: 9. Germline-derived CDR1 and CDR2 are LNHDA and SQIVND (reference sequence). This CDR3 contains 13 residues. CDR3 DNA: TGTGCCAGTGGTAGTAGCGGGATGGCCATTCAGTACTTC. Translated, it gives CASGSSGMAIQYF.

This clone occurred a few times. The chain employs TRBV19 and TRBJ2-1, with TRBD2 as a possible D gene (6 bases). V was shortened by 5 bases and J by 11 bases, with 16 bases between the two germline ends. The CDR3 consists of 13 residues. Looked up from germline, CDR1 is LNHDA and CDR2 is SQIVND (reference sequence). CDR3 in amino acids: CASSDTGTRKQFF. CDR3 nucleotide sequence: TGTGCCAGTAGTGACACCGGGACTCGCAAGCAGTTCTTC.

V gene TRBV5-1 combines with J gene TRBJ2-7; possibly TRBD1 for D (5 bases). CDR3 length equals 15 residues. Germline-derived CDR1 and CDR2 are SGHRS and YFSETQ. Between the trimmed V and J ends, which lost 1 base and 2 bases, there was a span of 13 bases. The CDR3 loop reads CASSLTPQETYEQYF. CDR3 nucleotides: TGCGCCAGCAGCTTGACCCCACAGGAAACCTACGAGCAGTACTTC.

The rearrangement uses TRBV7-9 and TRBJ2-7, with TRBD1 matching 8 bases. The CDR3 is made up of 14 amino acids. Per germline, CDR1 SEHNR and CDR2 FQNEAQ (reference sequence). V lost 5 bases and J lost 5; bases outside the gene matches: 8. CDR3 loop: CASSLGQEKDEQYF. CDR3 bases: TGTGCCAGCAGCCTGGGACAGGAGAAGGACGAGCAGTACTTC.

Only a few counts were recorded for this clone. The V call is TRBV28, the J call TRBJ1-2, with 7 nucleotides matching TRBD1. Germline lookup yields CDR1 MDHEN and CDR2 SYDVKM. Trimming at V came to 4 bases and at J to 2 bases, leaving 7 bases not matched to a gene. This CDR3 is 15 amino acids long. As DNA, the CDR3 is TGTGCCAGCAGTTCCGGGACAGAATCGAACTATGGCTACACCTTC. Translating it yields CASSSGTESNYGYTF.

V usage is TRBV2 and J usage is TRBJ2-2; D possibly corresponds to TRBD1 (6 bases). Trimming cost V 8 bases and J 0 bases, with 10 bases left between them. CDR3 length: 14 residues. Germline lookup yields CDR1 SNHLY and CDR2 FYNNEI. CDR3 nucleotide sequence: TGTGCCAGCGGGGGCAGAGCGAACACCGGGGAGCTGTTTTTT. Amino acid sequence: CASGGRANTGELFF.

This chain links TRBV5-1 with TRBJ1-2; D remains unclear. Germline V gene lookup returns CDR1 SGHRS and CDR2 YFSETQ. This CDR3 has 13 amino acids. The germline V and J ends were trimmed by 5 bases and 4 bases, with 12 bases remaining between them. CDR3 region: CASSPSRGYGYTF. The CDR3 coding sequence is TGCGCCAGCAGTCCGTCACGGGGCTATGGCTACACCTTC. The full variable domain, completed using reference TRBV5-1 and TRBJ1-2, is KAGVTQTPRYLIKTRGQQVTLSCSPISGHRSVSWYQQTPGQGLQFLFEYFSETQRNKGNFPGRFSGRQFSNSRSEMNVSTLELGDSALYLCASSPSRGYGYTFGSGTRLTVV.

This clone has a handful of counts. The chain joins TRBV4-1 to TRBJ2-7; 11 bases align to TRBD2. V lost 4 bases, J lost 3 bases, and 5 bases stayed unmatched. CDR3 length: 15 amino acids. Germline V gives CDR1 MGHRA, CDR2 YSYEKL. CDR3 region: CASSLVLAGVYEQYF. The CDR3, as DNA: TGCGCCAGCAGCCTCGTACTAGCGGGAGTCTACGAGCAGTACTTC.

This clone was observed a handful of times. V gene TRBV9 combines with J gene TRBJ2-6; D is unclear. The V end was cut by 5 bases, the J end by 0 bases, with 9 bases between. This CDR3 has 15 residues. Germline values: CDR1 SGDLS, CDR2 YYNGEE. The DNA for the CDR3 is TGTGCCAGCAGTGTGACATCCTCTGGGGCCAACGTCCTGACTTTC. Protein product: CASSVTSSGANVLTF.

This clone appeared a few times. The chain combines TRBV29-1 with TRBJ1-1; D is unresolved. V was clipped by 5 bases and J by 7 bases, with 14 bases between them. Germline V gives CDR1 SQVTM, CDR2 ANQGSEA. The CDR3 length is 12 residues. CDR3 sequence (DNA): TGCAGCGTTTCTCTGCGGTTTGGTGAAGCTTTCTTT. This sequence encodes CSVSLRFGEAFF.

The rearrangement links TRBV6-5 to TRBJ2-7; D ambiguous. CDR3 length: 11 residues. Trimming shortened V by 6 bases and J by 6 bases, and 9 bases separated the two germline ends. Germline assignment: CDR1 MNHEY and CDR2 SVGAGI. For the CDR3, the DNA is TGTGCCAGCAGCACCCGGAGCGAGCAGTACTTC. Translated: CASSTRSEQYF.